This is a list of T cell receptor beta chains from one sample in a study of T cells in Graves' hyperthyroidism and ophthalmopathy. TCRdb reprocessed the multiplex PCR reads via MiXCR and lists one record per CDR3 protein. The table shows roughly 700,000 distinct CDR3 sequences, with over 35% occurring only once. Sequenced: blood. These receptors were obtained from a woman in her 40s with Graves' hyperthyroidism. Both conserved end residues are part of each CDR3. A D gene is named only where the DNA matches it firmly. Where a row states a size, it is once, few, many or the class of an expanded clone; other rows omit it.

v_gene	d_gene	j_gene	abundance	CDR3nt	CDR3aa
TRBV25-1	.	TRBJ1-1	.	TGTGCCAGCGCCCCTGAAGGTTCGGGGGTCGGGGATGAAGCTTTCTTT	CASAPEGSGVGDEAFF
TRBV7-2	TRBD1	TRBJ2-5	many	TGTGCCAGCAGATGGACAGGGGGAGAGACCCAGTACTTC	CASRWTGGETQYF
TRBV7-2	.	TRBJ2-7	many	TGTGCCAGCAGCTTTTTAGACGAGCAGTACTTC	CASSFLDEQYF
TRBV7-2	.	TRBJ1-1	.	TGTGCTAGCGGGCTTGAGGTCCGAGGCACTGAAGCTTTCTTT	CASGLEVRGTEAFF
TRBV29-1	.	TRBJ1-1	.	TGCAGCGTTACCTCTACTGGGAGCACTGAAGCTTTCTTT	CSVTSTGSTEAFF
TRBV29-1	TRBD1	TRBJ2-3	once	TGCAGCGTTTTAGGAGACAGGGAACACACAGATACGCAGTATTTT	CSVLGDREHTDTQYF
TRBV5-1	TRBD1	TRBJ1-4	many	TGCGCCAGCAGCCCACAGGGGAGAGAGGAAAAACTGTTTTTT	CASSPQGREEKLFF
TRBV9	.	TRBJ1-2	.	TGTGCCAGCAGCCAATTTACAGCCAATGCGGTAAGCTATGGCTACACCTTC	CASSQFTANAVSYGYTF
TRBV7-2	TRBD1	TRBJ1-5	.	TGTGCCAGCAGCCTTGACAGGGATGGGACCCAGCATTTT	CASSLDRDGTQHF
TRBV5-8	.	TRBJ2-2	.	TGTGCCAGCAGCTTACCGGGGTTAACTTCGAACACCGGGGAGCTGTTTTTT	CASSLPGLTSNTGELFF
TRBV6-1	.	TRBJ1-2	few	TGTGCCAGCAGCCAAGGAGAGAGGAACTATGGCTACACCTTC	CASSQGERNYGYTF
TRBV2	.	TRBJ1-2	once	TGTGCCAGCAGTTCGACCCTCAACTTCGCGGGTAACTATGGCTACACCTTC	CASSSTLNFAGNYGYTF
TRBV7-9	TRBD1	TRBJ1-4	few	TGTGCCAGCATCGGGACAGGGTCAGGAAATGAAAAACTGTTTTTT	CASIGTGSGNEKLFF
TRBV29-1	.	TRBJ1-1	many	TGCAGCGGACAGGACAAAAGGGTCACTGAAGCTTTCTTT	CSGQDKRVTEAFF
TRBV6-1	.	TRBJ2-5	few	TGTGCCAGCGGGTGGAAAATTGGGACCCAGTACTTC	CASGWKIGTQYF
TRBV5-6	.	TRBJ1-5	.	TGTGCCAGCAGCTTGGTTTCGGGGGGGAGGGAGCCCCAGCATTTT	CASSLVSGGREPQHF
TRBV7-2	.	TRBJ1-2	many	TGTGCCAGCAGCTTAGGGCATGGGGGGGAGAGGAAAGGCTACACCTTC	CASSLGHGGERKGYTF
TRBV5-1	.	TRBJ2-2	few	TGCGCCAGCAGCGCAGACTCAGGGGCTTCGACCGGGGAGCTGTTTTTT	CASSADSGASTGELFF
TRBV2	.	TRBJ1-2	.	TGTGCCAGCCCAGAGGTTCTCCTCGATGTAGGCTACACCTTC	CASPEVLLDVGYTF
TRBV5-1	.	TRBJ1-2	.	TGCGCCAGCAGCTTGGATTCAGGGGACTATGGCTACACCTTC	CASSLDSGDYGYTF
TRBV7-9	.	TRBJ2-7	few	TGTGCCAGCAGCTTAACCGGCCAGGGACTCAAAATGACCTACGAGCAGTACTTC	CASSLTGQGLKMTYEQYF
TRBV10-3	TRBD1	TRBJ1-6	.	TGTGCCATCAGTGTTCAGGGGGAATCACCCCTCCACTTT	CAISVQGESPLHF
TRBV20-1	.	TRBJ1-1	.	TGCAGTGCTAGAGACCTAGAGGGGTTTGACACTGAAGCTTTCTTT	CSARDLEGFDTEAFF
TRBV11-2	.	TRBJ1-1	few	TGTGCCAGCAGCTTAGATCTAATGGGCTCGGCCACTGAAGCTTTCTTT	CASSLDLMGSATEAFF
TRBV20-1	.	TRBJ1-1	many	TGCAGTGCTAGAGAGAGCAGGGGTGGCACTGAAGCTTTCTTT	CSARESRGGTEAFF
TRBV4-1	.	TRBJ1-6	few	TGCACCAGCAGCCAGCTTCCCGGCGGTTCACCCCTCCACTTT	CTSSQLPGGSPLHF
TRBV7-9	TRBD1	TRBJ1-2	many	TGTGCCAGCAGCTTCGCGGACAGGGAAATCCATGGCTACACCTTC	CASSFADREIHGYTF
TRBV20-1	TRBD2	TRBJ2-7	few	TGCAGTGCTAGAGCCAGCGGGGGTTCCTACGAGCAGTACTTC	CSARASGGSYEQYF
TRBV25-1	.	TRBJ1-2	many	TGTGCCAGCAGACAGACAGGACTGGGCTATGGCTACACCTTC	CASRQTGLGYGYTF
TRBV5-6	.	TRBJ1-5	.	TGTGCCAGCAGCTTGTTTTCCTACAGCAATCAGCCCCAGCATTTT	CASSLFSYSNQPQHF
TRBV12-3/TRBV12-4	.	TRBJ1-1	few	TGTGCCAGCAGTTTAATCCAGGGGACGAACACTGAAGCTTTCTTT	CASSLIQGTNTEAFF
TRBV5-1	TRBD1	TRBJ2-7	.	TGCGCCAGCAGCCCACGACAGGGGTCTACCTACGAGCAGTACTTC	CASSPRQGSTYEQYF
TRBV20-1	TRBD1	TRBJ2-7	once	TGCAGTGCGAGGACAGGGGACGAGCAGTACTTC	CSARTGDEQYF